This T cell receptor (beta chain) was obtained from a study of radiotherapy plus CTLA-4 blockade in lung cancer. Study summary: Roughly 17% of patients responded objectively, and approximately 33% achieved disease control.

Patients with chemo-refractory metastatic non-small-cell lung cancer received focal radiation plus CTLA-4 blockade with ipilimumab. V lost 7 bases to trimming and J lost 8 bases; unmatched junction nucleotides: 16. Germline assignment: CDR1 MNHEY and CDR2 SVGAGI. The CDR3 is 15 residues long. This clone was counted a single time. Antigen unknown. Data came from immunoSEQ multiplex PCR; TCRdb stores just in-frame clones and leaves some out. The table includes tens of thousands of clones, 70% to 85% detected once. Study-wide results and caveats: Early blood T cell clone dynamics reportedly forecast response best, with interferon-beta. TCR clones from tumors expanded in blood after radiotherapy plus ipilimumab.

The material was peripheral blood, obtained from a patient treated with radiotherapy plus ipilimumab. The receptor comes from a human donor with non-small cell lung cancer who had a partial response to radiotherapy plus ipilimumab. The rearrangement links TRBV6-5 to TRBJ1-2; 7 bases match TRBD1. CDR3 region: CASTQGQLMRGGYTF. CDR3 nucleotide sequence: TGTGCCAGCACTCAGGGACAGCTGATGCGGGGCGGCTACACCTTC.